This T cell receptor beta chain was retrieved from a study of blood T cell repertoires in COVID-19. Per the original methods: Amplification with reference gene primers provided the estimates of nucleated cell counts. The protocol was immunoSEQ multiplex PCR, while the TCRdb copy is restricted to in-frame clones and leaves out a portion. That table gives V, J and clone size, and the DNA gave D and trimming. The sample yields around 300,000 clones, 88% seen once. Individuals aged roughly 18 to 95 years were recruited from roughly 22 US areas. V lost 0 bases and J 14 bases, leaving 26 bases between the germline ends. There are 18 residues in the CDR3. The germline V gene encodes CDR1 LGHNA and CDR2 YSLEER.

V usage is TRBV4-3 and J usage is TRBJ1-6; a possible D gene is TRBD1 (5 bases). The TCR sequence derives from a woman aged 50 to 60 who had recovered from COVID-19. Sample: PBMCs or T cells enriched from blood (not recorded which). CDR3 sequence: CASSQDYRDSYSIPALHF. The CDR3 DNA reads TGCGCCAGCAGCCAAGACTACCGAGACAGCTACTCGATTCCGGCCCTCCACTTT.